These 25 T cell receptor beta chains share one sample of origin, sequenced in a study of T cell responses to AZD1222 COVID-19 vaccine. Sequencing was performed with immunoSEQ multiplex PCR; in TCRdb, only in-frame clones are kept and a portion is missing. The data show around 150,000 clones, approximately 80% seen once. This material consisted of peripheral blood, taken on day 0 of AZD1222 vaccination. Receptor source: an adult in good health.

The rearrangement uses TRBV7-2 and TRBJ1-5; D is possibly TRBD1 (6 bases). This CDR3 spans 16 amino acids. Trimming cost V 2 bases and J 0 bases, with 11 bases left between them. Germline V CDR1 and CDR2: SGHTA, FQGNSA. The CDR3 DNA reads TGTGCCAGCAGCTTACTCGGACAGAATAGCAATCAGCCCCAGCATTTT. The encoded protein is CASSLLGQNSNQPQHF.

CDR3 amino acids: CASSRTGGGEQYF. Written as DNA, the CDR3 is TGTGCCAGCAGCCGGACAGGGGGCGGCGAGCAGTACTTC. This rearrangement joins TRBV3-1 (or the pseudogene TRBV3-2) to TRBJ2-7, with 11 nucleotides matching TRBD1. Germline lookup yields CDR1 LGHDT and CDR2 YNNKEL (reference sequence). CDR3 length: 13 residues. V gave up 4 bases and J gave up 6 bases; unmatched junction bases: 2.

This chain uses TRBV7-2 with TRBJ1-4, with D uncertain. Germline V gene data show CDR1 as SGHTA and CDR2 as FQGNSA. V was clipped by 5 bases and J by 8 bases, with 18 bases between them. The length of the CDR3 is 15 residues. The CDR3 loop reads CASSPVRGFEEKLFF. The DNA of the CDR3 is TGTGCCAGCAGCCCCGTCCGTGGATTTGAGGAAAAACTGTTTTTT. Complete variable domain (other parts from reference TRBV7-2 and TRBJ1-4): GAGVSQSPSNKVTEKGKDVELRCDPISGHTALYWYRQSLGQGLEFLIYFQGNSAPDKSGLPSDRFSAERTGGSVSTLTIQRTQQEDSAVYLCASSPVRGFEEKLFFGSGTQLSVL.

The rearrangement joins TRBV28 to TRBJ2-5; TRBD1 matches at 10 bases. The germline V gene has CDR1 MDHEN and CDR2 SYDVKM. The trim removed 5 bases at V and 1 base at J, leaving 4 bases unmatched. The CDR3 is 15 residues long. The CDR3 is CASSEGQGPQETQYF. The CDR3 DNA reads as TGTGCCAGCAGTGAGGGACAGGGGCCCCAAGAGACCCAGTACTTC.

The chain couples TRBV6-5 to TRBJ1-6; perhaps TRBD1 as D (6 bases). V was trimmed by 7 bases and J by 7 bases, leaving 11 bases between them. The germline gives CDR1 MNHEY, CDR2 SVGAGI. The CDR3 has 13 residues. The CDR3 DNA reads TGTGCCAGCAATACAGGGCCCAATTCACCCCTCCACTTT. It codes for CASNTGPNSPLHF.

The chain combines TRBV6-1 with TRBJ1-5; perhaps TRBD1 as D (5 bases). CDR1 is MNHNS, CDR2 SASEGT, per germline. The V gene lost 2 bases and the J gene lost 5 bases, with 13 bases spanning the gap. The CDR3 sequence is 15 residues long. The CDR3 DNA follows: TGTGCCAGCAGTGAAAGCGGCAGGGCGCATCAGCCCCAGCATTTT. Translating it yields CASSESGRAHQPQHF.

The rearrangement joins TRBV28 to TRBJ2-3; 7 bases fit TRBD1. The CDR3 extends over 14 amino acids. The trim removed 5 bases at V and 3 bases at J, leaving 5 bases unmatched. Germline V gene sequence: CDR1 MDHEN, CDR2 SYDVKM. The CDR3 DNA reads as TGTGCCAGCAGTCACCGACAGGGTACAGATACGCAGTATTTT. Translation: CASSHRQGTDTQYF. The whole variable domain, remainder taken from reference TRBV28 and TRBJ2-3, is DVKVTQSSRYLVKRTGEKVFLECVQDMDHENMFWYRQDPGLGLRLIYFSYDVKMKEKGDIPEGYSVSREKKERFSLILESASTNQTSMYLCASSHRQGTDTQYFGPGTRLTVL.

V and J are TRBV15 and TRBJ1-2; TRBD1 aligns across 12 bases. The CDR3 is made up of 19 amino acids. Per germline, CDR1 LNHNV and CDR2 YYDKDF (reference sequence). J lost 4 bases, V lost 0 bases, and 12 bases had no gene match. The CDR3 DNA follows: TGTGCCACCAGCAGAGACTACGGGACAGGGGGCAACCATATCTATGGCTACACCTTC. Its protein product is CATSRDYGTGGNHIYGYTF.

This clone has a single count. V is TRBV24-1 and J is TRBJ1-2; no definite D call. Trimming took off 3 bases at V and 4 bases at J, with 8 bases between the two ends. The CDR3 covers 13 residues. CDR1 is KGHDR, CDR2 SFDVKD, per germline. CDR3 in DNA: TGTGCCACCAGTGATCGGACCCTCTATGGCTACACCTTC. Residues: CATSDRTLYGYTF.

The chain joins TRBV5-4 to TRBJ1-2; D remains ambiguous. Germline lookup yields CDR1 SGHNT and CDR2 YYREEE (reference sequence). Trimming removed 0 bases at V and 0 bases at J, with 15 bases between. The CDR3 is 17 residues long. The CDR3 loop reads CASSLAGAKAANYGYTF. The DNA for the CDR3 is TGTGCCAGCAGCTTGGCGGGTGCGAAGGCAGCTAACTATGGCTACACCTTC.

The rearrangement links TRBV5-1 to TRBJ2-5, with 7 bases aligning to TRBD2. The ends lost 1 base at V and 0 bases at J; junction bases unmatched: 3. The CDR3 runs to 15 residues. The germline V gene encodes CDR1 SGHRS and CDR2 YFSETQ. This CDR3 reads CASSLMGGYQETQYF. The CDR3 DNA sequence: TGCGCCAGCAGCTTGATGGGGGGGTACCAAGAGACCCAGTACTTC.

This clone was seen a few times. The rearrangement joins TRBV5-1 to TRBJ1-1, with D possibly being TRBD1 (6 bases). Germline V lookup: CDR1 SGHRS, CDR2 YFSETQ. V was trimmed by 4 bases and J by 3 bases, leaving 19 bases between them. The CDR3 runs to 16 residues. The CDR3 spells CASSPETGIRDTEAFF. The CDR3, as DNA: TGCGCCAGCAGCCCAGAAACAGGGATCCGGGACACTGAAGCTTTCTTT.

The count of this clone is one. The V gene is TRBV3-1 (or the pseudogene TRBV3-2), the J gene TRBJ1-1, with 7 nucleotides matching TRBD1. The CDR3 consists of 15 residues. Germline lookup yields CDR1 LGHDT and CDR2 YNNKEL (reference sequence). Unmatched junction bases numbered 6, after V lost 4 bases and J lost 1 base. The CDR3 sequence is CASSPGTVENTEAFF. DNA for the CDR3: TGTGCCAGCAGCCCGGGGACAGTAGAGAACACTGAAGCTTTCTTT.

The V and J genes are TRBV29-1 and TRBJ2-7, with D perhaps TRBD1 (6 bases). Germline CDR1 reads SQVTM; CDR2 reads ANQGSEA. CDR3 length: 11 amino acids. V lost 3 bases and J lost 4, with 7 bases in between. The CDR3 sequence: CSVDRGYEQYF. In nucleotides, the CDR3 is TGCAGCGTTGACAGGGGATACGAGCAGTACTTC.

CDR3 nucleotides: TGTGCCAGCACTCCAACAAACTATGGCTACACCTTC. Translated, it gives CASTPTNYGYTF. The chain links TRBV6-6 to TRBJ1-2, with D unresolved. Germline CDR1 reads MNHNY; CDR2 reads SVGAGI (reference sequence). V dropped 7 bases and J dropped 2 bases, with 8 bases sitting between them. The length of the CDR3 is 12 residues.

The chain has TRBV6-4 and TRBJ1-2; no clear D. The V gene lost 0 bases and the J gene lost 7 bases, with 9 bases spanning the gap. The germline V gene has CDR1 MRHNA and CDR2 SNTAGT. This CDR3 has 13 amino acids. CDR3 in amino acids: CASSDSKRSGYTF. CDR3 bases: TGTGCCAGCAGTGACTCGAAACGCAGTGGCTACACCTTC.

The rearrangement uses TRBV10-1 and TRBJ2-7; 8 nucleotides align to TRBD1. The germline gives CDR1 WNHNN, CDR2 SYGVQD (reference sequence). V lost 2 bases, J lost 2 bases, and 2 bases stayed unmatched. The CDR3 length is 14 residues. The CDR3 protein is CASSEGTGTYEQYF. CDR3 DNA sequence: TGCGCCAGCAGTGAGGGGACAGGAACCTACGAGCAGTACTTC.

The chain is built from TRBV19 and TRBJ1-1; weak D call: TRBD1 (5 bases). Per the germline V gene, CDR1 is LNHDA and CDR2 is SQIVND (reference sequence). V dropped 5 bases and J dropped 1 base, with 8 bases sitting between them. The CDR3 sequence is 13 residues long. The chain's CDR3 is CASSERGNTEAFF. The CDR3 nucleotides read TGTGCCAGTAGTGAAAGGGGGAACACTGAAGCTTTCTTT.

The chain links TRBV3-1 (or the pseudogene TRBV3-2) to TRBJ2-3, with D perhaps TRBD1 or TRBD2 (6 bases each). The V and J ends lost 1 base and 0 bases respectively, with 20 bases between them. The CDR3 covers 19 residues. From germline, CDR1 is LGHDT and CDR2 YNNKEL (reference sequence). The CDR3 DNA reads as TGTGCCAGCAGCCAAGTGGCACGGGGGCCTCAAAGTAGCACAGATACGCAGTATTTT. Protein sequence: CASSQVARGPQSSTDTQYF.

The chain carries TRBV14 and TRBJ2-1; D is unclear. CDR1 and CDR2 (germline): SGHDN, FVKESK. V lost 1 base, J lost 4 bases, and 14 bases lay in between. The CDR3 runs to 16 residues. CDR3 sequence (DNA): TGTGCCAGCAGCCAAGCGAGAGGAGTTTTATACAATGAGCAGTTCTTC. Its protein product is CASSQARGVLYNEQFF.

In its sample, this clone was seen once. The gene calls are TRBV6-2 or TRBV6-3 and TRBJ1-5, with 7 bases aligning to TRBD1. The junction had 4 bases not matched to a gene; V was cut back by 2 bases and J by 0 bases. The germline CDR1 and CDR2 sequences are MNHEY and SVGEGT. This CDR3 spans 16 amino acids. Here the CDR3 reads CASSYPGTASNQPQHF. Here the CDR3 DNA reads TGTGCCAGCAGTTACCCGGGGACAGCTAGCAATCAGCCCCAGCATTTT.

CDR3 sequence (DNA): TGTGCCAGCAGTGAACCGGCGGACATCTCCTACGAGCAGTACTTC. It encodes CASSEPADISYEQYF. The rearrangement links TRBV2 to TRBJ2-7; the D gene is possibly TRBD1 (5 bases). Germline V gives CDR1 SNHLY, CDR2 FYNNEI. The CDR3 loop spans 15 amino acids. The germline V and J ends were trimmed by 2 bases and 0 bases, with 11 bases remaining between them.

This chain links TRBV5-5 with TRBJ1-2; tentative D call: TRBD1 (6 bases). Per the germline V gene, CDR1 is SGHKS and CDR2 is YYEKEE (reference sequence). The CDR3 is made up of 15 amino acids. Trimming shortened V by 0 bases and J by 0 bases, and 9 bases separated the two germline ends. CDR3 amino acids: CASSLDRGTNYGYTF. The CDR3 DNA reads as TGTGCCAGCAGCTTGGATAGGGGGACTAACTATGGCTACACCTTC.

In this sample, this clone turned up a few times. The gene calls are TRBV5-4 and TRBJ2-7; D might be TRBD1 (6 bases). Looked up from germline, CDR1 is SGHNT and CDR2 is YYREEE (reference sequence). The CDR3 runs 13 residues. V was pared by 3 bases and J by 5 bases, with 12 bases between. This CDR3 is CASSSTGRDEQYF. CDR3 nucleotide sequence: TGTGCCAGCAGCTCTACAGGGCGGGACGAGCAGTACTTC. The full variable domain, in which reference TRBV5-4 and TRBJ2-7 provide the parts outside the CDR3, is ETGVTQSPTHLIKTRGQQVTLRCSSQSGHNTVSWYQQALGQGPQFIFQYYREEENGRGNFPPRFSGLQFPNYSSELNVNALELDDSALYLCASSSTGRDEQYFGPGTRLTVT.

The V gene is TRBV2, the J gene TRBJ1-2; weak D call: TRBD1 (6 bases). V dropped 8 bases and J dropped 2 bases, with 15 bases sitting between them. CDR1 is SNHLY and CDR2 is FYNNEI in the germline V gene. The CDR3 extends over 14 amino acids. DNA of the CDR3: TGTGCCAGCCGTAAACAGGGATGGAACTATGGCTACACCTTC. Residues: CASRKQGWNYGYTF.